This entry is about one TCR beta chain. Its antigen is unidentified. Germline assignment: CDR1 LNHDA and CDR2 SQIVND (reference sequence). V was pared by 5 bases and J by 3 bases, with 15 bases of the junction left unmatched. The CDR3 has 17 amino acids. Profiling relied on immunoSEQ multiplex PCR, and the TCRdb table lists in-frame clones only, not all of them. The sample records over 100,000 clones, approximately 85% being singletons. This record comes from a study of cytotoxic CD8 clonotypes in ibrutinib-treated CLL. Study-wide points: Researchers report that baseline clonality outpaced age-matched healthy donors and tracked circulating CD8+ T-cell counts. Rare overall, public clonotypes shrank or held steady under therapy.

The TCR originated in a human donor with chronic lymphocytic leukemia. The rearrangement joins TRBV19 to TRBJ1-2; 7 bases align to TRBD1. This sample comprised PBMCs, obtained after 24 months of ibrutinib treatment. The CDR3 region has the DNA TGTGCCAGTAGTCCGAGGAGACAGGGCGGGCGCGACTATGGCTACACCTTC. This gives the protein CASSPRRQGGRDYGYTF.